This passage covers 17 T cell receptor beta chains from one sample sequenced in a study of cytomegalovirus exposure and HLA in healthy donors. This PCR relied on a set of 60 Vbeta primers and 13 Jbeta primers. Assay used: immunoSEQ multiplex PCR; TCRdb lists only in-frame clones, some missing. The sample has 200,000 to 250,000 clones; more than 75% are singletons. The specimen was PBMCs. These receptors came from a male donor in good health and CMV-seronegative.

V and J are TRBV7-3 and TRBJ2-1, with TRBD2 identical over 7 bases. CDR1 and CDR2 (germline): SGHTA, FQGTGA. This CDR3 has 16 residues. V was clipped by 2 bases and J by 1 base; unmatched bases: 5. The chain's CDR3 is CASSLASGVSYNEQFF. DNA of the CDR3: TGTGCCAGCAGCTTAGCTAGCGGCGTTTCCTACAATGAGCAGTTCTTC.

In nucleotides, the CDR3 is TGTGCCAGCAGTTTTTTATACGAGCAGTACTTC. It specifies CASSFLYEQYF. The chain is built from TRBV6-5 and TRBJ2-7, with D unclear. This CDR3 contains 11 residues. V gave up 4 bases and J gave up 4 bases, with 5 bases separating them. Looked up from germline, CDR1 is MNHEY and CDR2 is SVGAGI.

This chain joins TRBV6-5 and TRBJ2-7, with D possibly TRBD2 on 7 matching bases. Deletions cut 6 bases from V and 5 bases from J, with 17 bases between. CDR1 MNHEY and CDR2 SVGAGI come from the germline V gene. This CDR3 is built from 14 residues. The CDR3 DNA sequence: TGTGCCAGCAGCCCTATGTTGGGGGGGCACGAGCAGTACTTC. Its protein is CASSPMLGGHEQYF.

V and J are TRBV18 and TRBJ1-5; D is unclear. CDR1 KGHSH and CDR2 LQKENI come from the germline V gene. Trimming removed 4 bases from V and 5 bases from J, with 6 bases in between. This CDR3 contains 12 residues. Here the CDR3 reads CASSLRDQPQHF. The CDR3, as DNA: TGTGCCAGCTCACTTCGGGATCAGCCCCAGCATTTT.

The V and J genes are TRBV27 and TRBJ1-1; 7 bases map to TRBD1. Germline assignment: CDR1 MNHEY and CDR2 SMNVEV (reference sequence). This CDR3 region has 13 residues. The V segment lost 7 bases and the J segment 1 base; nucleotides outside the gene matches: 3. The CDR3 bases are TGTGCCAGCAATCGGACAGGGAACACTGAAGCTTTCTTT. Translation: CASNRTGNTEAFF.

This chain links TRBV5-4 with TRBJ2-7; tentative D call: TRBD1 (5 bases). Per germline, CDR1 SGHNT and CDR2 YYREEE (reference sequence). The CDR3 is 13 residues long. V was trimmed by 1 base and J by 3 bases, leaving 8 bases between them. CDR3 DNA: TGTGCCAGCAGCTTGTTAGGGGACTACGAGCAGTACTTC. This gives the protein CASSLLGDYEQYF. Using reference TRBV5-4 and TRBJ2-7 for the parts outside the CDR3, the full variable domain is ETGVTQSPTHLIKTRGQQVTLRCSSQSGHNTVSWYQQALGQGPQFIFQYYREEENGRGNFPPRFSGLQFPNYSSELNVNALELDDSALYLCASSLLGDYEQYFGPGTRLTVT.

Note on this clone: The junction departs from the called germline gene at one end, perhaps through a read error. The chain combines TRBV7-9 with TRBJ2-7; 9 bases map to TRBD2. The CDR3 is 14 amino acids. Germline-derived CDR1 and CDR2 are SEHNR and FQNEAQ (reference sequence). CDR3: CSSSPTSGRYEQYF. The CDR3 DNA is TGTTCCAGCAGCCCGACTAGCGGTCGATACGAGCAGTACTTC.

This clone appeared a single time. The chain employs TRBV9 and TRBJ2-4, with 7 bases that match TRBD2. The CDR3 totals 15 residues. The V gene end was trimmed by 7 bases and the J gene end by 8 bases; junction bases not matched to a gene: 15. The germline CDR1 and CDR2 sequences are SGDLS and YYNGEE. CDR3 protein: CASAVGGRLGDIQYF. In DNA, the CDR3 is TGTGCCAGCGCGGTGGGAGGGAGACTTGGGGACATTCAGTACTTC.

The V and J genes are TRBV19 and TRBJ2-3, with D possibly being TRBD1 (6 bases). The CDR3 totals 14 residues. Looked up from germline, CDR1 is LNHDA and CDR2 is SQIVND (reference sequence). V was cut by 8 bases and J by 0 bases, with 12 bases left in between. This CDR3 is CASSWDTSTDTQYF. Here the CDR3 DNA reads TGTGCCAGTTCCTGGGACACGAGCACAGATACGCAGTATTTT.

V is TRBV5-1 and J is TRBJ2-7, with 11 nucleotides matching TRBD2. Germline CDR1 reads SGHRS; CDR2 reads YFSETQ. There are 17 residues in the CDR3. J gave up 0 bases and V 0 bases, and 5 bases lay outside the gene matches. In DNA, the CDR3 is TGCGCCAGCAGCTTGGAGGGACTAGCGGCGAGCTCCTACGAGCAGTACTTC. This encodes CASSLEGLAASSYEQYF. The entire variable domain, with the rest obtained from reference TRBV5-1 and TRBJ2-7, is as follows: KAGVTQTPRYLIKTRGQQVTLSCSPISGHRSVSWYQQTPGQGLQFLFEYFSETQRNKGNFPGRFSGRQFSNSRSEMNVSTLELGDSALYLCASSLEGLAASSYEQYFGPGTRLTVT.

This chain joins TRBV9 and TRBJ2-5; D is possibly TRBD1 (6 bases). The V gene's germline CDR1 is SGDLS and CDR2 YYNGEE. The CDR3 has 15 residues. V was pared by 4 bases and J by 0 bases, with 13 bases between. The CDR3 loop is CASSISAGDQETQYF. DNA of the CDR3: TGTGCCAGCAGCATCAGCGCAGGGGACCAAGAGACCCAGTACTTC.

This chain connects TRBV9 to TRBJ2-7; D ambiguous. The CDR3 length is 16 residues. Trimming shortened V by 3 bases and J by 0 bases, and 16 bases separated the two germline ends. Germline V gene sequence: CDR1 SGDLS, CDR2 YYNGEE. The CDR3, as DNA: TGTGCCAGCAGCGAGACGTTGACTGGCGGCTCCTACGAGCAGTACTTC. Its protein product is CASSETLTGGSYEQYF.

The V call is TRBV5-1, the J call TRBJ1-1, with D hard to call. The V gene lost 7 bases and the J gene lost 2 bases, with 18 bases spanning the gap. Germline assignment: CDR1 SGHRS and CDR2 YFSETQ. This CDR3 contains 15 residues. As DNA, the CDR3 is TGCGCCAGCGCTGAACCGGGGATCCCTAACACTGAAGCTTTCTTT. This gives the protein CASAEPGIPNTEAFF.

The chain recombines TRBV6-5 with TRBJ2-5; the D gene is possibly TRBD2 (5 bases). V gave up 0 bases and J gave up 5 bases, with 13 bases separating them. The CDR3 consists of 15 residues. The germline V gene has CDR1 MNHEY and CDR2 SVGAGI. CDR3 sequence (DNA): TGTGCCAGCAGTTACTCGATAGCGAAAAAGGAGACCCAGTACTTC. Protein sequence: CASSYSIAKKETQYF.

The rearrangement joins TRBV7-3 to TRBJ2-3; TRBD2 matches 8 bases. The CDR3 is made up of 15 amino acids. The junction had 8 bases not matched to a gene; V was cut back by 5 bases and J by 4 bases. From germline, CDR1 is SGHTA and CDR2 FQGTGA. CDR3 region: CASSVIAGRADTQYF. CDR3 nucleotides: TGTGCCAGCAGCGTAATAGCGGGAAGGGCAGATACGCAGTATTTT.

This clone was counted between two and nine times. The chain carries TRBV5-1 and TRBJ2-1; D gene unclear. This CDR3 is 12 amino acids long. V was cut by 2 bases and J by 6 bases, with 6 bases left in between. Germline V lookup: CDR1 SGHRS, CDR2 YFSETQ. The DNA of the CDR3 is TGCGCCAGCAGCTTACCAGGCAATGAGCAGTTCTTC. As protein: CASSLPGNEQFF.

The V call is TRBV7-6, the J call TRBJ2-1; D unclear. The ends were cut back, 2 bases at V and 5 bases at J, with 10 bases in the middle. Per germline, CDR1 SGHVS and CDR2 FNYEAQ. This CDR3 is built from 14 residues. Written as DNA, the CDR3 is TGTGCCAGCAGCTTAACCAATAGCCACAATGAGCAGTTCTTC. As protein: CASSLTNSHNEQFF.